This T cell receptor beta chain was captured in a study of cytomegalovirus exposure and HLA in healthy donors. Regarding the study as a whole: Reports showed the classifier diagnosing cytomegalovirus status with high specificity and sensitivity.

V lost 0 bases to trimming and J lost 3 bases; unmatched junction nucleotides: 1. The CDR3 sequence is 15 residues long. Germline CDR1 reads WSHSY; CDR2 reads SAAADI. Only a few counts were recorded for this clone. Its specificity is not known. PCR amplification relied on 60 Vbeta primers (plus 13 Jbeta primers). Data came from immunoSEQ multiplex PCR; TCRdb stores just in-frame clones and leaves some out. This sample has fewer than 250,000 clones, with 60% to 80% found just once. The V gene is TRBV10-2, the J gene TRBJ2-7; 11 bases are a match to TRBD2. Sequencing was carried out using PBMCs. The clonotype was recovered from a woman aged 25 to 39 in good health and CMV-seropositive. In nucleotides, the CDR3 is TGCGCCAGCAGTGAGTCTAGCGGGAGGGGCTACGAGCAGTACTTC. It translates to CASSESSGRGYEQYF.